This T cell receptor (beta chain) was recovered during a study of cytomegalovirus exposure and HLA in healthy donors. Turning to the study itself: As an earlier analysis found, about 190 million T cells yielded fewer than 130 million unique TCR beta sequences.

Study-wide results and limits: According to the study, around 180 TCR beta chains were cytomegalovirus-associated. Later analysis found that TCR beta chains associated with HLA were more clonally expanded than other, equally common chains. Among the most significant clusters, several appeared linked to common viral pathogens in a later analysis.

The PCR employed 60 Vbeta primers together with 13 Jbeta primers. Only in-frame clones appear in the TCRdb table, and some are missing; sequencing was by immunoSEQ multiplex PCR. The table lists roughly 110,000 clones, more than 65% of them singletons. On this clone: The antigen is unknown.

V dropped 9 bases and J dropped 7 bases, with 13 bases sitting between them. There are 11 residues in the CDR3. Germline CDR1 reads MNHEY; CDR2 reads SVGAGI. The specimen was PBMCs. The chain has TRBV6-5 and TRBJ2-7, with unresolved D. The receptor's source is a boy between 10 and 17 years old in good health and CMV-seronegative. The CDR3 nucleotides are TGTGCCAGTCGAACTGCCCGGGAGCAGTACTTC. It specifies CASRTAREQYF.